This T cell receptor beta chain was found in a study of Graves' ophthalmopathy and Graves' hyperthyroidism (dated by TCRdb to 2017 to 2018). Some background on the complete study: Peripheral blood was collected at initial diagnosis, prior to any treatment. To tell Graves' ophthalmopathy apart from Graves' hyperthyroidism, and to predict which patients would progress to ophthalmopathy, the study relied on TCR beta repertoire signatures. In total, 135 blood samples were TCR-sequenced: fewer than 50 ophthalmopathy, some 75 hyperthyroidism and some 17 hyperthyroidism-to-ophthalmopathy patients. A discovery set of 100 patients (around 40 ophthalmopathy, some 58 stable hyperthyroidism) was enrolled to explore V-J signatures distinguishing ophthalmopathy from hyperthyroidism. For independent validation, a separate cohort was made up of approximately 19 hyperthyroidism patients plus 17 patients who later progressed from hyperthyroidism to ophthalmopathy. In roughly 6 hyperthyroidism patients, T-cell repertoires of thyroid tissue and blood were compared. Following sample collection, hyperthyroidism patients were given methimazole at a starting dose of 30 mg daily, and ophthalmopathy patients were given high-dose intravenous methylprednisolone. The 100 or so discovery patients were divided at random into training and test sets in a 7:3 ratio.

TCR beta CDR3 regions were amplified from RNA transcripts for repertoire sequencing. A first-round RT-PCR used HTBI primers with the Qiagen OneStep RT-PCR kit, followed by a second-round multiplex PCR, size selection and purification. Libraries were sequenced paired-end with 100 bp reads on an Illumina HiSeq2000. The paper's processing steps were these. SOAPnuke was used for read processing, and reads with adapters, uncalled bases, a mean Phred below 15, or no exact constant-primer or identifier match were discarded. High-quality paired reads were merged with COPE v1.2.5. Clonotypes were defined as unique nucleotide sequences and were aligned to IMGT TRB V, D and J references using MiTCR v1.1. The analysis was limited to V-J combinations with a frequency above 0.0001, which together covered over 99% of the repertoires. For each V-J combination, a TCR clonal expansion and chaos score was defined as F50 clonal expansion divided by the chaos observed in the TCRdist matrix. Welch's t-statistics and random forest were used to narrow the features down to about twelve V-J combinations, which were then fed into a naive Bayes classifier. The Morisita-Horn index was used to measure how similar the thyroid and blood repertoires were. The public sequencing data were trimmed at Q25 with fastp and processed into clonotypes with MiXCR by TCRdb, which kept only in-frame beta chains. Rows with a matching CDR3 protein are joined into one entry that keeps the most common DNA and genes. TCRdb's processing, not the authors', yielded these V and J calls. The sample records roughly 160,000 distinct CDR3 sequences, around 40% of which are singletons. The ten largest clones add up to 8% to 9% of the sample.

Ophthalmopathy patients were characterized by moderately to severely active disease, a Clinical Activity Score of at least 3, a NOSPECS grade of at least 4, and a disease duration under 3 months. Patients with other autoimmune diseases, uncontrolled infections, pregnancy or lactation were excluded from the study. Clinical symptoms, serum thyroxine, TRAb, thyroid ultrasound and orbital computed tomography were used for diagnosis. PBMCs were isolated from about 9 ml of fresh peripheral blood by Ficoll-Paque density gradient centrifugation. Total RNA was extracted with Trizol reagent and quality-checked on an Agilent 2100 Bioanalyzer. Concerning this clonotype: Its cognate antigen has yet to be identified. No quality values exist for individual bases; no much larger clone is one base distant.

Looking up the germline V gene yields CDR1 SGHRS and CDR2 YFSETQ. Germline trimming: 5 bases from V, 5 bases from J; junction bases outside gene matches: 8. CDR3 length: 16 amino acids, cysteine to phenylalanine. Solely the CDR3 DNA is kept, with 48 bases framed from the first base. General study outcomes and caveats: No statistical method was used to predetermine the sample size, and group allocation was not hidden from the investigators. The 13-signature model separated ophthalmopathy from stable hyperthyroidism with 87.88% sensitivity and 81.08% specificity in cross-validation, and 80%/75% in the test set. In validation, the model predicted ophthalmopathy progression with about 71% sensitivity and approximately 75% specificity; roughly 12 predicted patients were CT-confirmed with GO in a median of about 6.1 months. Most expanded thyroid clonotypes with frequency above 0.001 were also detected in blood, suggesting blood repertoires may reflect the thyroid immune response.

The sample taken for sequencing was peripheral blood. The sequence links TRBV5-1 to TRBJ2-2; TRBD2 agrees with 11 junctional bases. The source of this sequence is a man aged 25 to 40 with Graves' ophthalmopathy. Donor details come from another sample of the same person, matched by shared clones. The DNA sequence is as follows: TGCGCCAGCAGACGATTAACTAGCGGGAGTACCGGGGAGCTGTTTTTT. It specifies CASRRLTSGSTGELFF.